This T cell receptor beta chain originates from a study of blood T cell repertoires in COVID-19. Background on the study: Italy, Spain and the United States were the sources of the convalescent and acute COVID-19 samples.

The data were produced by immunoSEQ multiplex PCR, yet TCRdb's version contains in-frame clones alone and is incomplete. The repertoire has roughly 49,000 clones, 80% to 85% of them found once; the top ten carry roughly 1.5%. V lost 6 bases and J lost 1; bases outside the gene matches: 6. Germline CDR1 and CDR2: LNHDA and SQIVND (reference sequence). CDR3 length equals 15 residues. This clone was recorded only once. Sequencing used peripheral blood. The chain couples TRBV19 to TRBJ2-3; 8 positions match TRBD2. This clonotype was obtained from a middle-aged man with acute or convalescent COVID-19. The CDR3 sequence: CASRSLSGGTDTQYF. In DNA, the CDR3 is TGTGCCAGTAGGTCTCTTAGCGGGGGCACAGATACGCAGTATTTT.